These 6 T cell receptor beta chains were sequenced from one sample in a study of PD-L1 blockade in urothelial cancer. The sample's time point: pretreatment peripheral blood. This table comes from immunoSEQ multiplex PCR, and its TCRdb copy is limited to in-frame clones, with some not included. The table lists fewer than 75,000 clones, approximately 87% of them singletons. Material: PBMCs, obtained around atezolizumab (anti-PD-L1) treatment. The receptors come from a man between 65 and 85 years old with urothelial cancer.

The CDR3: CASRGVDSGNTIYF. The CDR3 DNA reads as TGCGCCAGCAGGGGAGTCGACTCTGGAAACACCATATATTTT. The chain joins TRBV5-1 to TRBJ1-3, with D unclear. Germline lookup yields CDR1 SGHRS and CDR2 YFSETQ. This CDR3 contains 14 residues. Trimming stripped 5 bases from V and 0 bases from J, with 9 bases between.

The chain combines TRBV2 with TRBJ2-1; a possible D gene is TRBD2 (6 bases). Trimming left V 6 bases short and J 8 bases short, with 14 bases between. The germline CDR1 and CDR2 sequences are SNHLY and FYNNEI. The CDR3 runs 13 residues. CDR3 protein: CASSRRTSYEQFF. The CDR3, as DNA: TGTGCCAGCAGCCGACGAACTAGCTATGAGCAGTTCTTC.

The V call is TRBV28, the J call TRBJ1-5; 7 nucleotides align to TRBD1. Germline CDR1 is MDHEN and CDR2 is SYDVKM. CDR3 length: 14 residues. Trimming cost V 5 bases and J 6 bases; bases outside gene matches: 7. As DNA, the CDR3 is TGTGCCAGCAGTGCGACAGGGCTAACTCAGCCCCAGCATTTT. Protein product: CASSATGLTQPQHF.

This chain joins TRBV9 and TRBJ2-2, with a weak D call TRBD2 (5 bases). The germline V gene encodes CDR1 SGDLS and CDR2 YYNGEE. The CDR3 sequence is 15 residues long. Trimming pared 4 bases from V and 7 bases from J, leaving 17 bases between. The CDR3 sequence: CASSFLASGNGELFF. The CDR3 coding sequence is TGTGCCAGCAGCTTTCTAGCCTCCGGGAACGGGGAGCTGTTTTTT.

J is TRBJ2-1 and V is TRBV5-1; possible D gene TRBD1, 5 bases. Germline lookup yields CDR1 SGHRS and CDR2 YFSETQ. There are 16 residues in the CDR3. With 5 bases removed from V and 0 bases from J, the gap between germline ends came to 15 bases. CDR3 sequence: CASRSREGNSYNEQFF. CDR3 sequence (DNA): TGCGCCAGCAGGTCCAGGGAAGGAAACTCCTACAATGAGCAGTTCTTC.

The sample holds a few counts of this clone. The chain links TRBV7-9 to TRBJ2-1, with 7 bases fitting TRBD2. The V segment lost 5 bases and the J segment 0 bases; nucleotides outside the gene matches: 4. The CDR3 consists of 15 residues. Per germline, CDR1 SEHNR and CDR2 FQNEAQ (reference sequence). The CDR3 bases are TGTGCCAGCAGCCGCGGGAGTAGCTCCTACAATGAGCAGTTCTTC. Encoded protein: CASSRGSSSYNEQFF.